This entry features one TCR beta chain sequence. This CDR3 contains 12 residues. V was shortened by 5 bases and J by 6 bases, with 8 bases between the two germline ends. Per germline, CDR1 MNHEY and CDR2 SMNVEV (reference sequence). The source of the sample is a study of OX40 agonist ivuxolimab in advanced cancers. Peripheral blood came from all dose cohorts at three timepoints. Clones were sequenced by immunoSEQ multiplex PCR, and TCRdb holds only the in-frame ones, with some missing. The sample has 14,000 to 15,000 clones, about 90% seen once. This sequence was found in an adult with an advanced solid tumor such as melanoma, head and neck, liver or kidney cancer. Here the sequenced sample was CD4+ or CD8+ T cells sorted from blood, taken in a trial of the OX40 agonist ivuxolimab. This chain connects TRBV27 to TRBJ2-1, with a tentative D call TRBD1 (6 bases). The CDR3 region has the DNA TGTGCCAGCAGTCCGACAGGCAATGAGCAGTTCTTC. It codes for CASSPTGNEQFF.